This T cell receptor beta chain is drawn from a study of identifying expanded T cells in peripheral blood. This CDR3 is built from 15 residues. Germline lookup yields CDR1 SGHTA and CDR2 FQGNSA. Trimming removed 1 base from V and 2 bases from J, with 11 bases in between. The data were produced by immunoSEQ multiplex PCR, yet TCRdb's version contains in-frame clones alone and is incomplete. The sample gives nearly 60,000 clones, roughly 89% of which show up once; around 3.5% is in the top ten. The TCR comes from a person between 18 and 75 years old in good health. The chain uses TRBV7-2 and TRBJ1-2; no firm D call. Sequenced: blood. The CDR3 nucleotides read TGTGCCAGCAGCTTAGGAGGATCCCCCAACTATGGCTACACCTTC. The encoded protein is CASSLGGSPNYGYTF. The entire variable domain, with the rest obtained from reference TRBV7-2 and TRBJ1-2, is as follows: GAGVSQSPSNKVTEKGKDVELRCDPISGHTALYWYRQSLGQGLEFLIYFQGNSAPDKSGLPSDRFSAERTGGSVSTLTIQRTQQEDSAVYLCASSLGGSPNYGYTFGSGTRLTVV.